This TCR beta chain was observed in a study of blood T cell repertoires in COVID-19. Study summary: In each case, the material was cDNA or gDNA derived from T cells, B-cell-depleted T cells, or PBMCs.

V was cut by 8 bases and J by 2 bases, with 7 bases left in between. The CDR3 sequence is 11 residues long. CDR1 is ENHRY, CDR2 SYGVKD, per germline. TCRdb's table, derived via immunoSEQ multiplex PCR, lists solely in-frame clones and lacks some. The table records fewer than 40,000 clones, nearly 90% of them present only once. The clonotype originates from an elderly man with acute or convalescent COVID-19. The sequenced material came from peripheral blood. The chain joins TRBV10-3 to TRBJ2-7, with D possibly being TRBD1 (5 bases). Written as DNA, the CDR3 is TGTGCCATCCAGGGAACCTACGAGCAGTACTTC. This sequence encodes CAIQGTYEQYF.